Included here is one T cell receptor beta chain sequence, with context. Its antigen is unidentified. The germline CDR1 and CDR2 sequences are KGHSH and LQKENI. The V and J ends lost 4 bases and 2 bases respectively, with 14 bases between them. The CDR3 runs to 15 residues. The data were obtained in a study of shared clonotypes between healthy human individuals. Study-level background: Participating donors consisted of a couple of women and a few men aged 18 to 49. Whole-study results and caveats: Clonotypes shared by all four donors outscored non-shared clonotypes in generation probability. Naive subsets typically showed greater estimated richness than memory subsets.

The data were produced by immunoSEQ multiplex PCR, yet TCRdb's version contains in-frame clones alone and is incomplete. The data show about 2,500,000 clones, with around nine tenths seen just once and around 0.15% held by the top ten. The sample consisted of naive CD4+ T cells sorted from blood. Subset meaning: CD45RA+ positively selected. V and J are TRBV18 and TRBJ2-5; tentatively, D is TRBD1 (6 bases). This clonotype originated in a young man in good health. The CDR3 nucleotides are TGTGCCAGCTCACGCGGACAGACAGTACAAGAGACCCAGTACTTC. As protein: CASSRGQTVQETQYF.